This entry concerns a single TCR beta chain. Original methodology: How many nucleated cells were present was estimated from reference gene primer amplification. Produced via immunoSEQ multiplex PCR; TCRdb's table is partial and in-frame only. V, J and clone size are taken as reported in that table, and D and trimming were inferred from the DNA itself. Of around 210,000 clones listed, more than 65% are singletons. This sample was included in a study of blood T cell repertoires in COVID-19. In the study overall: PBMCs, B-cell-depleted T cells, or T cells provided the cDNA or gDNA that made up the material.

The V gene's germline CDR1 is KGHSH and CDR2 LQKENI. The V segment lost 2 bases and the J segment 4 bases; nucleotides outside the gene matches: 13. The CDR3 has 18 amino acids. Input material: peripheral blood. V usage is TRBV18 and J usage is TRBJ2-2; TRBD1 aligns across 7 bases. This receptor was taken from a human donor in a cohort sampled during active COVID-19. The CDR3 DNA reads as TGTGCCAGCTCACCAATTACCCTAGGAACAGGGGCCACCGGGGAGCTGTTTTTT. Its translation is CASSPITLGTGATGELFF.